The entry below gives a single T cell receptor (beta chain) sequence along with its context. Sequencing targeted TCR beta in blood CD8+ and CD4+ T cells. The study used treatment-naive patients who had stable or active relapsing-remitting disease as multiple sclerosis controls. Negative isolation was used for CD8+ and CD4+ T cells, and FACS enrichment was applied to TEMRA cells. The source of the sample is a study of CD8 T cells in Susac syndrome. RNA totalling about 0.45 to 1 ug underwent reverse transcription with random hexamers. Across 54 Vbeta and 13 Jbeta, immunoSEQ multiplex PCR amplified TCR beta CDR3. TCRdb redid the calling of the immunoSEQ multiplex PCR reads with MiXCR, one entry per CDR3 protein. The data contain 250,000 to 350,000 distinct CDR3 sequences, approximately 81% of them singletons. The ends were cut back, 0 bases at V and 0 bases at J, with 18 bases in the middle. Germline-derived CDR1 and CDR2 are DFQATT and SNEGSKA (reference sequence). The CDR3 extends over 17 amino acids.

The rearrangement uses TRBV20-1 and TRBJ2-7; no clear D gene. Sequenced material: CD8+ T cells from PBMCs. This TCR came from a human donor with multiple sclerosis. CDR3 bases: TGCAGTGCTAGAGATCGTCTAAAGGACGTTGACTCCTACGAGCAGTACTTC. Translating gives CSARDRLKDVDSYEQYF.